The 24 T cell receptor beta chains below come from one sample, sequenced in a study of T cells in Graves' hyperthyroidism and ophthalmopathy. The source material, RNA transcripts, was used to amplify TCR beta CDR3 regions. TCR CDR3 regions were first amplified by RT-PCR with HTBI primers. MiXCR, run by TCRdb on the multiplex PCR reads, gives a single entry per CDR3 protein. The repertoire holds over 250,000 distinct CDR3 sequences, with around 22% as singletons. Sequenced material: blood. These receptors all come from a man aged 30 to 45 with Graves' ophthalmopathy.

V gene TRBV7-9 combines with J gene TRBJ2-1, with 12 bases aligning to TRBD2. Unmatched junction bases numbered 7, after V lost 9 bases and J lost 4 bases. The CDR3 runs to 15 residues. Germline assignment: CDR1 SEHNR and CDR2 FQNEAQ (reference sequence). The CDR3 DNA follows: TGTGCCAGTCACGGACTAGCGGGAACTTACAATGAGCAGTTCTTC. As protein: CASHGLAGTYNEQFF. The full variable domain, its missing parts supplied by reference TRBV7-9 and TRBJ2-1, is DTGVSQNPRHKITKRGQNVTFRCDPISEHNRLYWYRQTLGQGPEFLTYFQNEAQLEKSRLLSDRFSAERPKGSFSTLEIQRTEQGDSAMYLCASHGLAGTYNEQFFGPGTRLTVL.

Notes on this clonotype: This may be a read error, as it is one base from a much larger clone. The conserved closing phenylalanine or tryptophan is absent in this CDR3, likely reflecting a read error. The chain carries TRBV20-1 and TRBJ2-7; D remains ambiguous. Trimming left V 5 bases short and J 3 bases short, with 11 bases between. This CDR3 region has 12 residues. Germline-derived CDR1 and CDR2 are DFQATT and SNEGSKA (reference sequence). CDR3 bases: TGCAGTGCTGGCCCAGCGTACTACGAGCAGTACCTC. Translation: CSAGPAYYEQYL.

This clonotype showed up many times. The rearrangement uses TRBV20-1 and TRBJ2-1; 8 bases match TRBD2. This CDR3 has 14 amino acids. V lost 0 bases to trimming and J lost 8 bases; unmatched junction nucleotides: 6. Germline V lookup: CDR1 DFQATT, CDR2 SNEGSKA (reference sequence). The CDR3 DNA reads TGCAGTGCTAGAGACTGGTTTAGCGGGGATGAGCAGTTCTTC. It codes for CSARDWFSGDEQFF.

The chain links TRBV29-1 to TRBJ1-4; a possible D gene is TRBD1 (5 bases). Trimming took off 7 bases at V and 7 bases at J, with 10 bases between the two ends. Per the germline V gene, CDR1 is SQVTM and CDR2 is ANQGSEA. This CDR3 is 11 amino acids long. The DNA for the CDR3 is TGCAGCGGGGGGGTTGGTGAAAAACTGTTTTTT. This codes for CSGGVGEKLFF.

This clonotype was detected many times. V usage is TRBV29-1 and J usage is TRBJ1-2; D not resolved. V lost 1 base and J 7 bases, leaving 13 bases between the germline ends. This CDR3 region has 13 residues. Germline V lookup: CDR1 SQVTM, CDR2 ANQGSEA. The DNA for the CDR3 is TGCAGCGTTGAAGGGGCGAGAGACCGTGGCTACACCTTC. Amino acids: CSVEGARDRGYTF.

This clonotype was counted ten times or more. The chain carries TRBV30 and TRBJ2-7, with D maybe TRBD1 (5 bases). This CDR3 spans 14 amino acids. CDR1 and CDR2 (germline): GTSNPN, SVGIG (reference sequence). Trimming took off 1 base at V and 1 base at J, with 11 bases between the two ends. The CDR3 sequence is CAWSGVRGSYEQYF. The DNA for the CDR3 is TGTGCCTGGAGTGGGGTAAGGGGATCCTACGAGCAGTACTTC.

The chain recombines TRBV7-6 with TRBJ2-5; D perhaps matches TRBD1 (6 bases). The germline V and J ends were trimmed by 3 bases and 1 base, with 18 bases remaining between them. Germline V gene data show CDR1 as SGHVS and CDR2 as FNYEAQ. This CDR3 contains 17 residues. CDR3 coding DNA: TGTGCCAGCAGCTTCCGGGACACTTTCCCTATCCAAGAGACCCAGTACTTC. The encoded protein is CASSFRDTFPIQETQYF.

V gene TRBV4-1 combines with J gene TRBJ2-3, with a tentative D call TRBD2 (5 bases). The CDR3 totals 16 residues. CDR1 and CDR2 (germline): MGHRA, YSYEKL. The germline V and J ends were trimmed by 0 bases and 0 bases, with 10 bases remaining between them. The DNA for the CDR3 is TGCGCCAGCAGCCAAGATCCTGAGGGTAGCACAGATACGCAGTATTTT. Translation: CASSQDPEGSTDTQYF.

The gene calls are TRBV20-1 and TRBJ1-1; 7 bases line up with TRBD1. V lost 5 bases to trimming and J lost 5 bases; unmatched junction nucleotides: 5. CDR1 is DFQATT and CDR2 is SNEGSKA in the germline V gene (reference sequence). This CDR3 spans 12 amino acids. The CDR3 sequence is CSASTGYTEAFF. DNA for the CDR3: TGCAGTGCTTCGACAGGGTATACTGAAGCTTTCTTT.

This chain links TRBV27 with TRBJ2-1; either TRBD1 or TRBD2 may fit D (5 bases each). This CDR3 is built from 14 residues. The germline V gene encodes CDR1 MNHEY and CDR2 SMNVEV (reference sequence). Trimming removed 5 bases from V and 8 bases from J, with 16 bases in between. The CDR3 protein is CASSPTPGLHEQFF. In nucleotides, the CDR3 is TGTGCCAGCAGTCCAACCCCGGGGCTGCATGAGCAGTTCTTC.

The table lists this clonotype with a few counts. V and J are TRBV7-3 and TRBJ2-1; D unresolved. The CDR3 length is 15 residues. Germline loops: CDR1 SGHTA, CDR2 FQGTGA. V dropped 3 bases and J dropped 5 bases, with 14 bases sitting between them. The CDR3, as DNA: TGTGCCAGCAGCTTGCCTTCGTCAGGTAACAATGAGCAGTTCTTC. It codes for CASSLPSSGNNEQFF.

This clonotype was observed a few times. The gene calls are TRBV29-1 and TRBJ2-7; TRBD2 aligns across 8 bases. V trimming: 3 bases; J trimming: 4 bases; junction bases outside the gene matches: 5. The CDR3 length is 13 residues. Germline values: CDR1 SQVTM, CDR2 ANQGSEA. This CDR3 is CSVEEAGVYEQYF. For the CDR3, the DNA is TGCAGCGTTGAGGAAGCGGGAGTGTACGAGCAGTACTTC.

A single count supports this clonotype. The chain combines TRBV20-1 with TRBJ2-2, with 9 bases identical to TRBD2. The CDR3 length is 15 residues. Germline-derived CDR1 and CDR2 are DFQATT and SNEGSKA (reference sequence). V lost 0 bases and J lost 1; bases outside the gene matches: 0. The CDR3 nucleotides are TGCAGTGCTAGAGAAGCGGGGGGGAACACCGGGGAGCTGTTTTTT. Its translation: CSAREAGGNTGELFF.

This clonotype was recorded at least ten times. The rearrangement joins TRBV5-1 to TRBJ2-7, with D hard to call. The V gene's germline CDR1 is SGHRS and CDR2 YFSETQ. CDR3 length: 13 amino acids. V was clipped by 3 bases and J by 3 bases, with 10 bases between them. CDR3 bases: TGCGCCAGCAGCTCCGCCATCGGCTACGAGCAGTACTTC. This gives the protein CASSSAIGYEQYF.

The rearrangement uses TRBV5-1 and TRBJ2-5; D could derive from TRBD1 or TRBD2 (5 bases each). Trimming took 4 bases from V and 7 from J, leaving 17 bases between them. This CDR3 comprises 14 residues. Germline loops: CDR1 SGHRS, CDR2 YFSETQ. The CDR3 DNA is TGCGCCAGCAGCGGAATAACGGGACGGGGGACCCAGTACTTC. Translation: CASSGITGRGTQYF.

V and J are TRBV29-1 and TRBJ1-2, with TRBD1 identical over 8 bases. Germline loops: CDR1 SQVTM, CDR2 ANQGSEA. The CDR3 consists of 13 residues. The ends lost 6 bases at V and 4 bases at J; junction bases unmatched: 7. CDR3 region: CSVWDRIGYGYTF. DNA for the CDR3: TGCAGCGTGTGGGACAGGATAGGCTATGGCTACACCTTC. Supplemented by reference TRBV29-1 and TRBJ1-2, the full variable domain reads SAVISQKPSRDICQRGTSLTIQCQVDSQVTMMFWYRQQPGQSLTLIATANQGSEATYESGFVIDKFPISRPNLTFSTLTVSNMSPEDSSIYLCSVWDRIGYGYTFGSGTRLTVV.

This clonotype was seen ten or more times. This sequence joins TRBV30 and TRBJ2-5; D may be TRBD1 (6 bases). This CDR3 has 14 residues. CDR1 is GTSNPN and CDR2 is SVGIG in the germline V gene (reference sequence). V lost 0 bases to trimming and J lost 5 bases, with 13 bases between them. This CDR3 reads CAWSVPRGAETQYF. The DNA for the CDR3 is TGTGCCTGGAGTGTCCCCAGGGGTGCCGAGACCCAGTACTTC.

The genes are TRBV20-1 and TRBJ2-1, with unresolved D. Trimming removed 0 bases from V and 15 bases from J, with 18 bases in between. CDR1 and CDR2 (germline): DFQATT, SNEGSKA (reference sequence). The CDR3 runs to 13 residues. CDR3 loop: CSARDPTSHKGFF. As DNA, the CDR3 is TGCAGTGCTAGAGATCCGACAAGCCACAAGGGGTTCTTC.

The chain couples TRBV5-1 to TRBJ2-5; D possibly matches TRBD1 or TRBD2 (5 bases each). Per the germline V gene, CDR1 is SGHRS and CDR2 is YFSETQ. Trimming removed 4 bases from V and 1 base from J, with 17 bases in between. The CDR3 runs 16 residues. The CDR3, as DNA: TGCGCCAGCAGCACTAGACAGCTGAGCATCCAAGAGACCCAGTACTTC. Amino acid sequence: CASSTRQLSIQETQYF.

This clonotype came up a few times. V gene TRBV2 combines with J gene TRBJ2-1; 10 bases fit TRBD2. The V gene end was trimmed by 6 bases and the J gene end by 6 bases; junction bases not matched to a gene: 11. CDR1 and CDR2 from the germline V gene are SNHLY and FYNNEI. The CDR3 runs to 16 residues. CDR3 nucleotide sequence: TGTGCCAGCAGACTGGAGAGCGGGAGGGCCGGCAATGAGCAGTTCTTC. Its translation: CASRLESGRAGNEQFF.

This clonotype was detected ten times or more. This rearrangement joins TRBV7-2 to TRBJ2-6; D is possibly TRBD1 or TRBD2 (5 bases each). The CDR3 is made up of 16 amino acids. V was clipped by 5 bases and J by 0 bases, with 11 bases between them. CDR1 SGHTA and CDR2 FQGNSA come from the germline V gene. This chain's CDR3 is CASSRIGGSGANVLTF. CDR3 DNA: TGTGCCAGCAGCCGCATTGGGGGCTCTGGGGCCAACGTCCTGACTTTC.

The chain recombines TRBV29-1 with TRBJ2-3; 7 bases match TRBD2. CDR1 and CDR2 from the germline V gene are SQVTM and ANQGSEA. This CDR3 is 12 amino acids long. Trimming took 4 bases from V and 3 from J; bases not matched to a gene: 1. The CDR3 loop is CSVGGRTDTQYF. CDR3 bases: TGCAGCGTTGGCGGGAGAACAGATACGCAGTATTTT.

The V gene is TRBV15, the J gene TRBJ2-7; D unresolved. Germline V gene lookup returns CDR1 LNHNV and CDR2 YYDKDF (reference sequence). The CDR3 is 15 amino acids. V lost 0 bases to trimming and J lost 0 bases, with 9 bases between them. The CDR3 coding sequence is TGTGCCACCAGCAGAGATCGTGGCGGCTCCTACGAGCAGTACTTC. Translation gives CATSRDRGGSYEQYF.

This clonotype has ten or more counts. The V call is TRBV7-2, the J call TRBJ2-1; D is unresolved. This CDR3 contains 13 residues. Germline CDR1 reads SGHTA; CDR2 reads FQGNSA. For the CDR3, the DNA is TGTGCTTACAGCCCCTTCTCTGACAATGAGCAGTTCTTC. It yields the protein CAYSPFSDNEQFF.